A selection of T cell receptor beta chains follows, all from one sample in a study of T-cell reconstitution after alpha-beta-depleted transplantation in children. Via MiXCR, TCRdb re-called the PCR reads, giving one row per CDR3 protein. The sample has around 420,000 distinct CDR3 sequences, roughly 16% seen once. Sequenced material: PBMCs, mostly from graft donor cells, taken 360 days after TCRalphabeta/CD19-depleted stem cell transplant. The receptors were gathered from a boy in the first two years of life who had a stem cell transplant for Wiskott-Aldrich syndrome, so the T cells may come from the graft donor. Each CDR3 is given with its conserved first and last residue. D genes are given only for firm matches. Clone size is given for some rows only: seen once, a few or many times, or a class if the clone is expanded.

TRBV12-3/TRBV12-4	TRBJ1-1	few	TRBD1	CASSYTQGAFEAFF	TGTGCCAGCAGTTATACCCAGGGGGCCTTTGAAGCTTTCTTT
TRBV6-1	TRBJ2-1	.	.	CASSVHSSYNEQFF	TGTGCCAGCAGCGTTCATAGCTCCTACAATGAGCAGTTCTTC
TRBV6-2/TRBV6-3	TRBJ2-4	.	.	CASSYGLLGLDNIQYF	TGTGCCAGCAGTTACGGGTTGTTGGGGCTGGACAACATTCAGTACTTC
TRBV12-3/TRBV12-4	TRBJ2-1	few	TRBD2	CASSSWGLAGLPEQFF	TGTGCCAGCAGTTCGTGGGGACTAGCGGGCCTCCCTGAGCAGTTCTTC
TRBV6-1	TRBJ1-1	few	TRBD1	CASSKTGGSDTEAFF	TGTGCCAGCAGTAAGACAGGGGGTTCGGACACTGAAGCTTTCTTT
TRBV20-1	TRBJ2-6	few	.	CSAMGLRSGANVLTF	TGCAGTGCTATGGGCCTCAGGTCTGGGGCCAACGTCCTGACTTTC
TRBV5-1	TRBJ1-2	.	.	CASSLTAGSNYGYTF	TGCGCCAGCAGCTTGACGGCAGGGTCTAACTATGGCTACACCTTC
TRBV20-1	TRBJ2-1	once	.	CSAPYRLTYNEQFF	TGCAGTGCCCCCTACCGTCTCACCTACAATGAGCAGTTCTTC
TRBV6-2/TRBV6-3	TRBJ1-1	.	.	CASSYLPRWTEAFF	TGTGCCAGCAGTTACCTCCCCCGATGGACTGAAGCTTTCTTT
TRBV30	TRBJ2-7	few	.	CAWRVRYEQYF	TGTGCCTGGAGGGTCCGCTACGAGCAGTACTTC
TRBV5-1	TRBJ2-1	.	TRBD2	CASSLASSGSSYNEQFF	TGCGCCAGCAGCTTGGCGTCTAGCGGAAGCTCCTACAATGAGCAGTTCTTC
TRBV15	TRBJ2-7	once	TRBD1	CATSRDQRGPQQYF	TGTGCCACCAGCAGAGATCAGAGGGGGCCACAGCAGTACTTC
TRBV28	TRBJ2-7	many	.	CASGGSGGYYEQYF	TGTGCCAGCGGGGGGTCAGGGGGATACTACGAGCAGTACTTC
TRBV12-3/TRBV12-4	TRBJ2-6	few	TRBD1	CASSPNRGRSSGANVLTF	TGTGCCAGCAGTCCCAACAGGGGACGGAGCTCTGGGGCCAACGTCCTGACTTTC
TRBV25-1	TRBJ2-7	.	TRBD2	CASRPNPGTRGEQYF	TGTGCCAGCAGACCGAATCCCGGGACTAGAGGCGAGCAGTACTTC
TRBV2	TRBJ2-7	.	TRBD2	CASSEGLAGIYEQYF	TGTGCCAGCAGTGAGGGACTAGCGGGGATCTACGAGCAGTACTTC
TRBV30	TRBJ1-4	once	.	CAWNREGEKLFF	TGTGCCTGGAACAGGGAGGGTGAAAAACTGTTTTTT
TRBV12-3/TRBV12-4	TRBJ2-1	.	TRBD1	CASSRQGANEQFF	TGTGCCAGCAGCAGACAGGGGGCCAATGAGCAGTTCTTC
TRBV5-1	TRBJ2-1	.	.	CASSSDTSYNEQFF	TGCGCCAGCAGCTCAGACACCTCCTACAATGAGCAGTTCTTC
TRBV2	TRBJ1-1	.	.	CASSERRGGMNTEAFF	TGTGCCAGCAGTGAAAGGCGGGGAGGGATGAACACTGAAGCTTTCTTT
TRBV15	TRBJ2-2	.	.	CATSRVSGELFF	TGTGCCACCAGCAGAGTCAGCGGGGAGCTGTTTTTT
TRBV10-3	TRBJ2-7	many	.	CAISEPGPPYEQYF	TGTGCCATCAGTGAGCCCGGGCCGCCCTACGAGCAGTACTTC
TRBV4-3	TRBJ2-1	few	.	CASSQAWTQYSPNEQFF	TGCGCCAGCAGCCAAGCTTGGACCCAATACTCCCCCAATGAGCAGTTCTTC
TRBV20-1	TRBJ2-5	few	TRBD1	CSAVRGETQYF	TGCAGTGCCGTCAGGGGGGAGACCCAGTACTTC
TRBV7-9	TRBJ2-2	.	TRBD1	CASSPRTGWGTGELFF	TGTGCCAGCAGCCCACGGACAGGGTGGGGCACCGGGGAGCTGTTTTTT
TRBV4-3	TRBJ2-2	few	TRBD2	CASSYYLTSTNTGELFF	TGCGCCAGCAGCTACTATCTGACTAGCACGAACACCGGGGAGCTGTTTTTT
TRBV3-1	TRBJ2-7	.	.	CASSQVGGGADYEQYF	TGTGCCAGCAGCCAAGTGGGGGGGGGCGCAGACTACGAGCAGTACTTC
TRBV6-1	TRBJ1-6	.	.	CASSEIMRARIGSPLHF	TGTGCCAGCAGTGAAATAATGCGGGCGCGAATTGGTTCACCCCTCCACTTT
TRBV12-3/TRBV12-4	TRBJ2-1	few	.	CASSLARRGYNEQFF	TGTGCCAGCAGTTTAGCCAGGAGAGGGTACAATGAGCAGTTCTTC
TRBV25-1	TRBJ2-3	.	.	CASSESRLSGSTDTQYF	TGTGCCAGCAGTGAATCCCGACTCTCTGGTAGCACAGATACGCAGTATTTT
TRBV28	TRBJ2-2	.	.	CASSFLRGADTGELFF	TGTGCCAGCAGTTTTTTGAGGGGGGCGGATACCGGGGAGCTGTTTTTT
TRBV7-8	TRBJ2-5	.	.	CASSSETRRGTQYF	TGTGCCAGCAGCTCTGAGACTAGGAGGGGGACCCAGTACTTC
TRBV10-3	TRBJ2-7	.	TRBD1	CAISGGTGVSTKQYF	TGTGCCATCAGTGGTGGTACAGGGGTCTCTACTAAGCAGTACTTC
TRBV25-1	TRBJ2-7	few	.	CASSEMWEVQQYF	TGTGCCAGCAGTGAGATGTGGGAAGTCCAGCAGTACTTC
TRBV2	TRBJ2-2	few	TRBD2	CATLAATNTGELFF	TGTGCCACGCTAGCGGCTACGAACACCGGGGAGCTGTTTTTT
TRBV29-1	TRBJ1-2	.	.	CSVTRDVKIRCGYTF	TGCAGCGTGACCCGGGACGTTAAGATCCGTTGTGGCTACACCTTC
TRBV9	TRBJ2-3	few	.	CASSTRPDKPGDTQYF	TGTGCCAGCAGCACACGACCGGACAAGCCCGGGGATACGCAGTATTTT
TRBV4-1	TRBJ2-4	.	.	CASSQVGSNIQYF	TGCGCCAGCAGCCAAGTTGGAAGTAACATTCAGTACTTC
TRBV5-1	TRBJ2-3	few	.	CASSLGEPRQAWSTDTQYF	TGCGCCAGCAGCTTGGGAGAACCACGACAGGCGTGGAGCACAGATACGCAGTATTTT
TRBV4-3	TRBJ2-5	many	.	CASSQDVGYETQYF	TGCGCCAGCAGCCAAGATGTGGGATATGAGACCCAGTACTTC
TRBV6-1	TRBJ2-1	few	TRBD1	CASSLGTGLNGEQFF	TGTGCCAGCAGCCTCGGGACAGGCCTAAACGGTGAGCAGTTCTTC
TRBV6-2/TRBV6-3	TRBJ2-3	.	.	CASSYIVGDTQYF	TGTGCCAGCAGTTACATAGTCGGAGATACGCAGTATTTT
TRBV27	TRBJ2-5	.	.	CASSWTSGETQYF	TGTGCCAGCAGTTGGACCTCCGGAGAGACCCAGTACTTC
TRBV7-8	TRBJ2-5	.	.	CASSLYLRDLSRLGQYF	TGTGCCAGCAGCTTATATCTCCGGGACCTAAGCCGTTTGGGCCAGTACTTC
TRBV11-2	TRBJ2-3	.	.	CASSQLSGAATDTQYF	TGTGCCAGCAGTCAACTTAGCGGCGCGGCCACAGATACGCAGTATTTT
TRBV18	TRBJ2-1	.	TRBD2	CASSPSGVEGNNEQFF	TGTGCCAGCTCCCCTAGCGGGGTAGAAGGGAACAATGAGCAGTTCTTC
TRBV30	TRBJ2-2	.	.	CAFQRMGSDTGELFF	TGTGCCTTTCAAAGGATGGGTTCCGACACCGGGGAGCTGTTTTTT
TRBV29-1	TRBJ1-5	.	.	CSADSGNQPQHF	TGCAGCGCTGACAGCGGCAATCAGCCCCAGCATTTT
TRBV11-3	TRBJ2-7	.	.	CASSFSTLGGEQYF	TGTGCCAGCAGCTTCTCAACTCTTGGCGGCGAGCAGTACTTC
TRBV30	TRBJ2-3	.	TRBD2	CAWRGGFSTDTQYF	TGTGCCTGGAGGGGGGGGTTTAGCACAGATACGCAGTATTTT
TRBV5-1	TRBJ2-1	few	TRBD2	CASSFGAGGNEQFF	TGCGCCAGCAGCTTTGGAGCGGGGGGCAATGAGCAGTTCTTC
TRBV6-1	TRBJ2-1	few	.	CASIPRGRNEQFF	TGTGCCAGCATCCCAAGGGGACGGAATGAGCAGTTCTTC
TRBV24-1	TRBJ2-5	few	TRBD2	CATSAGGETQYF	TGTGCCACCAGTGCCGGGGGGGAGACCCAGTACTTC
TRBV5-1	TRBJ1-1	few	TRBD1	CASSSRTGWSTEAFF	TGCGCCAGCAGCTCCAGGACAGGCTGGAGCACTGAAGCTTTCTTT
TRBV12-3/TRBV12-4	TRBJ1-4	.	.	CASSPIGEKLFF	TGTGCCAGCAGTCCTATAGGCGAAAAACTGTTTTTT